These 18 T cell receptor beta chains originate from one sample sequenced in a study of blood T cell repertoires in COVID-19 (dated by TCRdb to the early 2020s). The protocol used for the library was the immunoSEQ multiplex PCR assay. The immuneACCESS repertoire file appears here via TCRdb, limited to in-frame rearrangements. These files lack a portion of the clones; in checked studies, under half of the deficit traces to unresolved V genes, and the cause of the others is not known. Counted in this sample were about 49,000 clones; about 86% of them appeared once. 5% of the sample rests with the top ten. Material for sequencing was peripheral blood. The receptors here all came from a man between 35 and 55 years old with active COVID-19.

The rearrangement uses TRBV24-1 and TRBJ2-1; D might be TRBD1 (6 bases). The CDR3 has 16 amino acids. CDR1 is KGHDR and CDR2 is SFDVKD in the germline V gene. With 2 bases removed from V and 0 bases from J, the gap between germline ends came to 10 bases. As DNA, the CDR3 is TGTGCCACCAGTGATTCAACAGGGAGCTCCTACAATGAGCAGTTCTTC. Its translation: CATSDSTGSSYNEQFF.

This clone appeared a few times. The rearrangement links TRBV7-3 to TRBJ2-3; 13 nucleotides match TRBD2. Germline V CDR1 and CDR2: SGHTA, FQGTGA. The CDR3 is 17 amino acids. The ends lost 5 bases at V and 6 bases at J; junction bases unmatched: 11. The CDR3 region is CASSPTGTSGTVDTQYF. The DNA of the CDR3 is TGTGCCAGCAGCCCCACCGGGACTAGCGGGACTGTGGATACGCAGTATTTT. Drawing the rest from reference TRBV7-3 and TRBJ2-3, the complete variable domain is GAGVSQTPSNKVTEKGKYVELRCDPISGHTALYWYRQSLGQGPEFLIYFQGTGAADDSGLPNDRFFAVRPEGSVSTLKIQRTERGDSAVYLCASSPTGTSGTVDTQYFGPGTRLTVL.

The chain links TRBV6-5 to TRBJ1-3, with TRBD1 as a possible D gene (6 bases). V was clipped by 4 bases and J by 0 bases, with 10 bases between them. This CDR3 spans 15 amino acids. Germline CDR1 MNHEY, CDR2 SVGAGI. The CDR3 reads CASSLDRISGNTIYF. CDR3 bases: TGTGCCAGCAGTTTAGACAGGATCTCTGGAAACACCATATATTTT.

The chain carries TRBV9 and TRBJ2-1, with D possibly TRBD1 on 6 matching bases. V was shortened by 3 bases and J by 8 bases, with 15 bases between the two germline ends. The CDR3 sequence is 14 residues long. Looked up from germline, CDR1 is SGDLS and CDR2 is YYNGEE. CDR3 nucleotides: TGTGCCAGCAGCGATAGGGGGTCGGGCGATGAGCAGTTCTTC. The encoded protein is CASSDRGSGDEQFF.

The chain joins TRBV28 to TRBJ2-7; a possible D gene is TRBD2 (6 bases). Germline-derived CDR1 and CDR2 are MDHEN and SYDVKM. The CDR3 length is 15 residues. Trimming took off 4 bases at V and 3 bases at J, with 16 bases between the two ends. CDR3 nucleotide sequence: TGTGCCAGCAGTTCTTCTAGCGTTTCTCGCTACGAGCAGTACTTC. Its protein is CASSSSSVSRYEQYF.

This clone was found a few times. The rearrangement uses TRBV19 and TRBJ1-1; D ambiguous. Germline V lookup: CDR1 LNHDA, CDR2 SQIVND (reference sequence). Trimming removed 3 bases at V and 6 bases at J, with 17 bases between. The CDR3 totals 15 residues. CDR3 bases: TGTGCCAGTAGTATTTGGACTGCCGGGGAATCTGAAGCTTTCTTT. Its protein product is CASSIWTAGESEAFF.

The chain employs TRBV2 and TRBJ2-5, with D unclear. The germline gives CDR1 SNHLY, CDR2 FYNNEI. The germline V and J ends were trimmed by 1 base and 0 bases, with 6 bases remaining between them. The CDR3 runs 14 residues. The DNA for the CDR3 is TGTGCCAGCAGTGAAGGAAGCCACCAAGAGACCCAGTACTTC. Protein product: CASSEGSHQETQYF.

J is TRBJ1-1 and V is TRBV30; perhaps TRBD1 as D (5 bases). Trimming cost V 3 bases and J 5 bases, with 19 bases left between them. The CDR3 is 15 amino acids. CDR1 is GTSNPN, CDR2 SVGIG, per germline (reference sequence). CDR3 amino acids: CAWRSRVAVETEAFF. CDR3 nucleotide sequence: TGTGCCTGGAGAAGCAGGGTTGCTGTCGAGACTGAAGCTTTCTTT.

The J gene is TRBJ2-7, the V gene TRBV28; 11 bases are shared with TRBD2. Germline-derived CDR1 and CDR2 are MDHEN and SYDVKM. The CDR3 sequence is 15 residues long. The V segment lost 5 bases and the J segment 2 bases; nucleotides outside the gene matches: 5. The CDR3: CASSPRLAGPYEQYF. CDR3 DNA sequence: TGTGCCAGCAGTCCCCGACTAGCGGGGCCCTACGAGCAGTACTTC.

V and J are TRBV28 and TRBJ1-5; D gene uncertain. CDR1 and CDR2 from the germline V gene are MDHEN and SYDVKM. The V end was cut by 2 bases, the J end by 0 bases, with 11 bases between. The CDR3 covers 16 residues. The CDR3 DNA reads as TGTGCCAGCAGTTTAAAACGGGGTCTTAGCAATCAGCCCCAGCATTTT. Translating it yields CASSLKRGLSNQPQHF.

In DNA form, the CDR3 reads TGTGCCAGTAGTGTGACTAGCGGGAGAGGAGATACGCAGTATTTT. The encoded protein is CASSVTSGRGDTQYF. The chain carries TRBV19 and TRBJ2-3; the match to TRBD2 covers 12 bases. Per the germline V gene, CDR1 is LNHDA and CDR2 is SQIVND (reference sequence). V lost 5 bases, J lost 5 bases, and 5 bases stayed unmatched. The length of the CDR3 is 15 residues.

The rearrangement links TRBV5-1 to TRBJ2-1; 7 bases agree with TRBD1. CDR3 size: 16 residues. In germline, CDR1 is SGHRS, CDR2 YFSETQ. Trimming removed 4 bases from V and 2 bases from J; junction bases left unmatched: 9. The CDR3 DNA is TGCGCCAGCAGCCACACCCCGGGACAGACCTACAATGAGCAGTTCTTC. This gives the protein CASSHTPGQTYNEQFF.

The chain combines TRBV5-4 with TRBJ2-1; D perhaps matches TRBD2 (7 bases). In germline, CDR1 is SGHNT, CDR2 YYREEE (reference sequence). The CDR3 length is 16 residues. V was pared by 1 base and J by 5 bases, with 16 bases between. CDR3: CASSLYRRGANNEQFF. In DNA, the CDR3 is TGTGCCAGCAGCTTGTATCGCCGGGGGGCCAACAATGAGCAGTTCTTC.

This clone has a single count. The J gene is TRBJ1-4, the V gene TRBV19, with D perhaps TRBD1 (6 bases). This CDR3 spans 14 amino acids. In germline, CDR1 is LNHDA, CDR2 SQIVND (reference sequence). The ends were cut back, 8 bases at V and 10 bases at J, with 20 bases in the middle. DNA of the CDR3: TGTGCCAGTGGTTCGACAGGAGTCTTCACAAAACTGTTTTTT. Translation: CASGSTGVFTKLFF.

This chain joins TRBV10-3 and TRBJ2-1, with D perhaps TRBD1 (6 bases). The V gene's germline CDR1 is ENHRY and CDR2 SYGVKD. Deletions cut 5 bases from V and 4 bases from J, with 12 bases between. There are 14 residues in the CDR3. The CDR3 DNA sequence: TGTGCCATCAGTCCTGGACAGATATACAATGAGCAGTTCTTC. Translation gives CAISPGQIYNEQFF.

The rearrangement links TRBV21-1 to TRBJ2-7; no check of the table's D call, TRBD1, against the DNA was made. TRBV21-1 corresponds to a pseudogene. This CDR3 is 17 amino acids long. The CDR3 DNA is TGTGCCAGCAGCTTCGGGACAGGGGAAGCTTTGACCTACGAGCAGTACTTC. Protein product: CASSFGTGEALTYEQYF.

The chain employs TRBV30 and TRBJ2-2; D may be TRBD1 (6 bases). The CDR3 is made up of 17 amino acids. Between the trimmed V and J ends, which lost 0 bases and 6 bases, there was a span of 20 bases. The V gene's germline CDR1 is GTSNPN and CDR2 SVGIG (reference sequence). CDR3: CAWSVQRGTLVSGELFF. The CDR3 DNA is TGTGCCTGGAGTGTACAAAGGGGGACACTTGTATCCGGGGAGCTGTTTTTT.

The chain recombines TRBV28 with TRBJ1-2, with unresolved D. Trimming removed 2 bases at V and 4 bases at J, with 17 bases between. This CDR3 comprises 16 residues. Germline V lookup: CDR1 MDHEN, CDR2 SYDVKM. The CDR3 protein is CASSLAQGRGLYGYTF. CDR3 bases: TGTGCCAGCAGTTTAGCGCAAGGAAGAGGCCTCTATGGCTACACCTTC.